This record looks at one TCR beta chain sequence and its context. Here immunoSEQ multiplex PCR was the method, and the copy in TCRdb shows in-frame clones only, minus some. The top ten clones hold less than 0.35% of a sample with about 580,000 clones, more than 95% of them seen once. CD45RO-negative, CCR7-selected cells formed the naive CD8 fraction, which excluded terminally differentiated effector memory CD45RA+ cells. The record originates from a study of shared clonotypes between healthy human individuals. Germline CDR1 reads LNHDA; CDR2 reads SQIVND (reference sequence). The V end lost 0 bases, the J end lost 2 bases, and 11 bases lay between the germline ends. The CDR3 covers 15 residues.

This chain joins TRBV19 and TRBJ2-7; a possible D gene is TRBD2 (6 bases). The TCR comes from a man aged 30 to 39 in good health. The source material was naive CD8+ T cells sorted from blood. As DNA, the CDR3 is TGTGCCAGTAGTATAGAGGGGACTGCCCCCTACGAGCAGTACTTC. Encoded protein: CASSIEGTAPYEQYF.